The 20 T cell receptor beta chains presented below share a single source sample, sequenced in a study of T and B cells in COVID-19 patients. Blood genomic DNA input for TRB amplification was about 240-550 ng. TRB rearrangements were amplified by multiplex PCR with BIOMED2 TRB-A/B primers. MiXCR was run by TCRdb on the multiplex PCR reads, yielding one entry per CDR3 protein. Of some 13,000 distinct CDR3 sequences detected, about 25% appear once; the ten largest clones hold approximately 4%. Sequenced: blood. These receptors were collected from a human donor who had recovered from COVID-19.

This clonotype was found a few times. The genes are TRBV5-3 and TRBJ1-1; D gene unclear. TRBV5-3 is placed among ORFs of uncertain function. The CDR3 covers 15 residues. Trimming removed 0 bases at V and 2 bases at J, with 11 bases between. CDR3 bases: TGTGCCAGAAGCTTGGAGGCAGGTGATAACACTGAAGCTTTCTTT. Protein sequence: CARSLEAGDNTEAFF.

In its sample, this clonotype is medium-sized (0.01 to 0.1%). This chain joins TRBV6-5 and TRBJ2-7; 9 positions agree with TRBD1. Looked up from germline, CDR1 is MNHEY and CDR2 is SVGAGI. This CDR3 is built from 15 residues. J gave up 3 bases and V 8 bases, and 11 bases lay outside the gene matches. Written as DNA, the CDR3 is TGTGCCAGCCGCCCGGGACAGGGTTATCGCTACGAGCAGTACTTC. Its translation is CASRPGQGYRYEQYF.

Details on this clonotype: This may arise from a read error, as a much more abundant clone is one base away. This rearrangement joins TRBV6-5 to TRBJ2-7; 9 bases are shared with TRBD1. The CDR3 runs to 17 residues. Germline CDR1 reads MNHEY; CDR2 reads SVGAGI. Here the CDR3 DNA reads TGTGCCAGCAGACCTCCCCTTGGGACAGGGAGGTCCTACGAGCTGTACTTC. It specifies CASRPPLGTGRSYELYF.

Sample share makes this clonotype medium-sized. CDR3 region: CASTIAGTGSYEQYF. The CDR3 bases are TGTGCCAGCACCATCGCCGGGACAGGGTCCTACGAGCAGTACTTC. This sequence joins TRBV12-3 or TRBV12-4 and TRBJ2-7, with 9 positions matching TRBD1. J gave up 1 base and V 7 bases, and 8 bases lay outside the gene matches. The CDR3 covers 15 residues.

By sample fraction, this clonotype is medium-sized (0.01 to 0.1%). The V and J genes are TRBV6-4 and TRBJ2-1; 8 positions match TRBD2. The CDR3 is 19 residues long. Germline assignment: CDR1 MRHNA and CDR2 SNTAGT. The V and J ends lost 0 bases and 7 bases, in that order; junction bases with no gene match: 17. The chain's CDR3 is CASSDSFSPEAGVMNEQFF. CDR3 nucleotide sequence: TGTGCCAGCAGTGACTCGTTTAGCCCCGAAGCGGGAGTAATGAATGAGCAGTTCTTC.

The chain couples TRBV6-5 to TRBJ1-2, with TRBD1 matching 9 bases. Germline V gene data show CDR1 as MNHEY and CDR2 as SVGAGI. This CDR3 comprises 14 residues. Unmatched junction bases numbered 6, after V lost 8 bases and J lost 2 bases. The CDR3 region is CASAPGTGNYGYTF. CDR3 in DNA: TGTGCCAGCGCACCCGGGACAGGGAACTATGGCTACACCTTC.

This clonotype showed up just a few times. The CDR3 is CASSLTREAFF. CDR3 coding DNA: TGTGCCAGCAGCCTGACTCGTGAAGCTTTCTTT. V gene TRBV6-2 or TRBV6-3 combines with J gene TRBJ1-1; D is unresolved. V gave up 6 bases and J gave up 7 bases, with 9 bases separating them. The CDR3 covers 11 residues. Per germline, CDR1 MNHEY and CDR2 SVGEGT.

As regards this clonotype: Given a much more abundant clone one base away, this may be a read error. The rearrangement links TRBV29-1 to TRBJ1-5, with D uncertain. This CDR3 comprises 14 residues. V lost 8 bases to trimming and J lost 0 bases, with 14 bases between them. The germline gives CDR1 SQVTM, CDR2 ANQGSEA. DNA of the CDR3: TGCAGCATTGCGAAAGGTTTTAGCAATCAGCCCCAGCATTTT. This gives the protein CSIAKGFSNQPQHF.

This clonotype counts as medium-sized (0.01 to 0.1%). The J gene is TRBJ2-7, the V gene TRBV29-1, with 9 positions matching TRBD2. CDR1 SQVTM and CDR2 ANQGSEA come from the germline V gene. This CDR3 contains 13 residues. Trimming took 4 bases from V and 4 from J; bases not matched to a gene: 5. The DNA for the CDR3 is TGCAGCGTTGTAGCGGGGGAGGGTTACGAGCAGTACTTC. It codes for CSVVAGEGYEQYF.

This clonotype was seen just once. The CDR3 loop reads CASSDRGHSTKRNTEAFF. CDR3 sequence (DNA): TGTGCCAGTAGTGACAGGGGACACTCGACCAAGCGGAACACTGAAGCTTTCTTT. The gene calls are TRBV19 and TRBJ1-1; 8 nucleotides agree with TRBD1. Per germline, CDR1 LNHDA and CDR2 SQIVND (reference sequence). This CDR3 comprises 18 residues. V lost 5 bases to trimming and J lost 1 base; unmatched junction nucleotides: 15.

Remarks on this clonotype: It may be a read error: a sequence one base away is much more abundant. The rearrangement links TRBV5-1 to TRBJ2-1; maybe TRBD1 (6 bases). Germline CDR1 SGHRS, CDR2 YFSETQ. CDR3 length: 16 residues. The DNA for the CDR3 is TGCCCCAGCAGCTCTTCTAGGACAGTACCATACAATGAGCAGTTCTTC. Residues: CPSSSSRTVPYNEQFF. Full variable domain (missing parts from reference TRBV5-1 and TRBJ2-1): KAGVTQTPRYLIKTRGQQVTLSCSPISGHRSVSWYQQTPGQGLQFLFEYFSETQRNKGNFPGRFSGRQFSNSRSEMNVSTLELGDSALYLCPSSSSRTVPYNEQFFGPGTRLTVL.

This clonotype is termed medium-sized. The chain has TRBV19 and TRBJ1-5, with D perhaps TRBD1 (6 bases). The CDR3 runs 16 residues. CDR1 is LNHDA, CDR2 SQIVND, per germline (reference sequence). V dropped 3 bases and J dropped 2 bases, with 14 bases sitting between them. The CDR3: CASSIYRERGNQPQHF. The CDR3 coding sequence is TGTGCCAGTAGTATTTACAGGGAGCGTGGCAATCAGCCCCAGCATTTT.

The chain employs TRBV20-1 and TRBJ2-7; 9 bases align to TRBD1. V was pared by 5 bases and J by 3 bases, with 2 bases of the junction left unmatched. CDR3 length equals 12 residues. The germline gives CDR1 DFQATT, CDR2 SNEGSKA (reference sequence). CDR3 in amino acids: CSAGGQGYEQYF. Written as DNA, the CDR3 is TGCAGTGCTGGGGGACAGGGCTACGAGCAGTACTTC.

This clonotype showed up many times. V usage is TRBV27 and J usage is TRBJ2-1; no definite D call. The CDR3 is 14 amino acids. The germline V gene has CDR1 MNHEY and CDR2 SMNVEV (reference sequence). The V end was cut by 1 base, the J end by 7 bases, with 11 bases between. The CDR3 spells CASSLYFQGNEQFF. CDR3 in DNA: TGTGCCAGCAGTTTATACTTCCAAGGGAATGAGCAGTTCTTC.

This clonotype was seen more than once but under ten times. This rearrangement joins TRBV5-1 to TRBJ1-4; D is unresolved. The ends were cut back, 4 bases at V and 5 bases at J, with 15 bases in the middle. Looked up from germline, CDR1 is SGHRS and CDR2 is YFSETQ. The CDR3 has 15 amino acids. The CDR3, as DNA: TGCGCCAGCAGCCCAACATCTGACCCGAATGAAAAACTGTTTTTT. Translating it yields CASSPTSDPNEKLFF.

The chain links TRBV29-1 to TRBJ2-7; 14 nucleotides agree with TRBD2. The CDR3 length is 15 residues. V gave up 6 bases and J gave up 0 bases; unmatched junction bases: 4. The germline V gene encodes CDR1 SQVTM and CDR2 ANQGSEA. Here the CDR3 DNA reads TGCAGCGTGGTGACTAGCGGGGGGGCCTCCTACGAGCAGTACTTC. It is translated as CSVVTSGGASYEQYF.

CDR3 in amino acids: CASSMGRGRGIRWDQPQHF. Written as DNA, the CDR3 is TGTGCCAGTAGTATGGGTAGGGGGCGCGGGATTAGATGGGATCAGCCCCAGCATTTT. J is TRBJ1-5 and V is TRBV19; 7 nucleotides agree with TRBD1. The junction had 19 bases not matched to a gene; V was cut back by 3 bases and J by 5 bases. The CDR3 contains 19 residues. The V gene's germline CDR1 is LNHDA and CDR2 SQIVND (reference sequence).

The V call is TRBV11-1, the J call TRBJ2-7; a possible D gene is TRBD1 (6 bases). Trimming removed 6 bases from V and 2 bases from J, with 14 bases in between. CDR1 is SGHAT, CDR2 FQDESV, per germline (reference sequence). This CDR3 is 14 amino acids long. The CDR3 DNA sequence: TGTGCCAGCAGTCTCATGGACAGAACCTACGAGCAGTACTTC. It is translated as CASSLMDRTYEQYF.

This clonotype was picked up a small number of times. The chain joins TRBV7-9 to TRBJ2-1, with a possible D match to TRBD2 (6 bases). The germline gives CDR1 SEHNR, CDR2 FQNEAQ (reference sequence). The CDR3 is 15 amino acids. V lost 1 base, J lost 6 bases, and 13 bases lay in between. The CDR3: CASSLGGLGFNEQFF. As DNA, the CDR3 is TGTGCCAGCAGCTTAGGGGGACTTGGGTTCAATGAGCAGTTCTTC. Full variable domain (outside the CDR3, taken from reference TRBV7-9 and TRBJ2-1): DTGVSQNPRHKITKRGQNVTFRCDPISEHNRLYWYRQTLGQGPEFLTYFQNEAQLEKSRLLSDRFSAERPKGSFSTLEIQRTEQGDSAMYLCASSLGGLGFNEQFFGPGTRLTVL.

V usage is TRBV20-1 and J usage is TRBJ2-5, with D maybe TRBD1 (5 bases). Germline V gives CDR1 DFQATT, CDR2 SNEGSKA (reference sequence). This CDR3 contains 15 residues. The V gene lost 3 bases and the J gene lost 5 bases, with 19 bases spanning the gap. The CDR3 nucleotides read TGCAGTGCTAGCTTTGGTGGGCAGGGCGCCGAGACCCAGTACTTC. This gives the protein CSASFGGQGAETQYF.